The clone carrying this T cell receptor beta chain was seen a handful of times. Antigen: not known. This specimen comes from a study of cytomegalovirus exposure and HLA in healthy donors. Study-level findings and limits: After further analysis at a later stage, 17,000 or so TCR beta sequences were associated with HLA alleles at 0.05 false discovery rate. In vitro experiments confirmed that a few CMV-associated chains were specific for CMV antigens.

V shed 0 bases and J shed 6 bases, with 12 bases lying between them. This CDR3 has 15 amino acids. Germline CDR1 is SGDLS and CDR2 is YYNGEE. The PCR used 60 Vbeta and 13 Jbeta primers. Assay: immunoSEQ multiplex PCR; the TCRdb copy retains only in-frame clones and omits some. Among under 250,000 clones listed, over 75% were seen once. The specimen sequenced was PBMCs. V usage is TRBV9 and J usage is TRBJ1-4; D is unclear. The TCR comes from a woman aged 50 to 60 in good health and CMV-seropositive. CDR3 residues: CASSVDAVADEKLFF. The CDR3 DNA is TGTGCCAGCAGCGTAGACGCCGTAGCGGATGAAAAACTGTTTTTT.